These 29 T cell receptor beta chains originate from one sample sequenced in a study of OX40 agonist ivuxolimab in advanced cancers. The assay was immunoSEQ multiplex PCR, and TCRdb's table has in-frame clones only and misses some. The sample includes approximately 69,000 clones, less than 90% seen only once; the top ten take approximately 7.2%. Sample: CD4+ or CD8+ T cells sorted from blood, taken in a trial of the OX40 agonist ivuxolimab. Receptors originate from an adult with an advanced solid tumor such as melanoma, head and neck, liver or kidney cancer.

The chain is built from TRBV7-9 and TRBJ2-1; 8 nucleotides agree with TRBD1. The V gene's germline CDR1 is SEHNR and CDR2 FQNEAQ (reference sequence). The CDR3 is 17 amino acids. Trimming cost V 3 bases and J 1 base; bases outside gene matches: 8. The DNA of the CDR3 is TGTGCCAGCAGCTTGGACAGGGAGGTTTGGTCCTACAATGAGCAGTTCTTC. This translates into CASSLDREVWSYNEQFF.

This chain uses TRBV4-1 with TRBJ1-5, with 12 bases aligning to TRBD1. CDR3 length equals 16 residues. Germline assignment: CDR1 MGHRA and CDR2 YSYEKL. The ends lost 3 bases at V and 6 bases at J; junction bases unmatched: 6. CDR3 in amino acids: CASSQKGDRGLQPQHF. The CDR3, as DNA: TGCGCCAGCAGCCAGAAGGGGGACAGGGGGCTTCAGCCCCAGCATTTT.

CDR3 amino acids: CASSLRGGGGETQYF. DNA of the CDR3: TGTGCCAGCAGCTTAAGGGGCGGGGGAGGAGAGACCCAGTACTTC. The rearrangement uses TRBV7-3 and TRBJ2-5; 7 bases match TRBD2. The CDR3 is 15 amino acids. The germline V gene encodes CDR1 SGHTA and CDR2 FQGTGA. Trimming took 1 base from V and 4 from J; bases not matched to a gene: 6.

The chain uses TRBV7-3 and TRBJ2-1, with 9 nucleotides matching TRBD2. This CDR3 is built from 14 residues. The germline CDR1 and CDR2 sequences are SGHTA and FQGTGA. Trimming took 2 bases from V and 6 from J; bases not matched to a gene: 2. CDR3 sequence reads: CASSLLAGANEQFF. DNA of the CDR3: TGTGCCAGCAGCTTATTAGCGGGAGCCAATGAGCAGTTCTTC.

This chain uses TRBV28 with TRBJ2-2; no definite D call. With 5 bases removed from V and 5 bases from J, the gap between germline ends came to 18 bases. The CDR3 sequence is 16 residues long. Germline CDR1 reads MDHEN; CDR2 reads SYDVKM. The CDR3: CASSPAMGTRTGELFF. CDR3 nucleotide sequence: TGTGCCAGCAGTCCGGCGATGGGTACGAGGACCGGGGAGCTGTTTTTT.

This chain connects TRBV6-5 to TRBJ2-4; D gene uncertain. This CDR3 spans 13 amino acids. Germline loops: CDR1 MNHEY, CDR2 SVGAGI. V gave up 5 bases and J gave up 0 bases, with 5 bases separating them. CDR3 sequence (DNA): TGTGCCAGCAGTGAGGTAGCCAAAAACATTCAGTACTTC. Translating it yields CASSEVAKNIQYF.

In its sample, this clone was seen once. The chain employs TRBV18 and TRBJ2-1, with D perhaps TRBD2 (5 bases). CDR3 length: 16 amino acids. Germline-derived CDR1 and CDR2 are KGHSH and LQKENI. Trimming shortened V by 3 bases and J by 4 bases, and 16 bases separated the two germline ends. The CDR3 coding sequence is TGTGCCAGCTCACCGCGAGCAGGAGGAGATTACAATGAGCAGTTCTTC. This translates into CASSPRAGGDYNEQFF.

V and J are TRBV6-5 and TRBJ2-5; no firm D call. CDR3 length equals 13 residues. V was trimmed by 5 bases and J by 2 bases, leaving 9 bases between them. Germline V gene lookup returns CDR1 MNHEY and CDR2 SVGAGI. CDR3 DNA: TGTGCCAGCAGTCGACGGTTTCAAGAGACCCAGTACTTC. As protein: CASSRRFQETQYF.

As for this clone: Other DNA sequences from this sample encode an identical CDR3 as well. The rearrangement links TRBV7-9 to TRBJ1-1, with 8 bases fitting TRBD1. V was clipped by 3 bases and J by 4 bases; unmatched bases: 1. This CDR3 is 13 amino acids long. Per the germline V gene, CDR1 is SEHNR and CDR2 is FQNEAQ (reference sequence). CDR3 loop: CASSFTGGTEAFF. CDR3 bases: TGTGCCAGCAGCTTTACAGGGGGCACTGAAGCTTTCTTT.

Only a few counts were recorded for this clone. This sequence joins TRBV5-6 and TRBJ2-1, with a weak D call TRBD2 (6 bases). CDR1 is SGHDT and CDR2 is YYEEEE in the germline V gene. Trimming shortened V by 5 bases and J by 0 bases, and 12 bases separated the two germline ends. CDR3 length: 15 amino acids. CDR3 nucleotide sequence: TGTGCCAGCAGTTTACGGGGGACCTCCTACAATGAGCAGTTCTTC. The encoded protein is CASSLRGTSYNEQFF.

CDR3 DNA sequence: TGTGCCAGCAGCCCAGGGGATGTAGTCGGACAGCCCCAGCATTTT. Protein sequence: CASSPGDVVGQPQHF. V and J are TRBV7-9 and TRBJ1-5, with a weak D call TRBD1 (6 bases). This CDR3 region has 15 residues. Per the germline V gene, CDR1 is SEHNR and CDR2 is FQNEAQ (reference sequence). Trimming cost V 5 bases and J 7 bases, with 18 bases left between them.

CDR3 nucleotides: TGTGCCAGCAGTTACTCGTGGGGGGGACAGAACTATGGCTACACCTTC. Amino acid sequence: CASSYSWGGQNYGYTF. The J gene is TRBJ1-2, the V gene TRBV6-5, with 7 bases lining up with TRBD1. V was pared by 0 bases and J by 2 bases, with 6 bases of the junction left unmatched. Germline assignment: CDR1 MNHEY and CDR2 SVGAGI. The CDR3 runs to 16 residues.

The rearrangement links TRBV5-4 to TRBJ2-3; 13 bases agree with TRBD2. Trimming cost V 4 bases and J 0 bases; bases outside gene matches: 2. The germline V gene has CDR1 SGHNT and CDR2 YYREEE (reference sequence). CDR3 length: 16 residues. CDR3 protein: CASSGTSGESTDTQYF. The CDR3 coding sequence is TGTGCCAGCAGCGGGACTAGCGGGGAAAGCACAGATACGCAGTATTTT.

The chain couples TRBV30 to TRBJ1-2; the D is unclear. V lost 3 bases to trimming and J lost 1 base, with 3 bases between them. Per the germline V gene, CDR1 is GTSNPN and CDR2 is SVGIG (reference sequence). The CDR3 extends over 11 amino acids. For the CDR3, the DNA is TGTGCCTGGAGCGTTAACTATGGCTACACCTTC. Encoded protein: CAWSVNYGYTF.

The rearrangement uses TRBV7-2 and TRBJ1-1; D remains ambiguous. V was clipped by 5 bases and J by 1 base, with 11 bases between them. The CDR3 runs to 14 residues. CDR1 is SGHTA, CDR2 FQGNSA, per germline. This CDR3 is CASSLRTENTEAFF. CDR3 nucleotides: TGTGCCAGCAGCCTAAGGACGGAGAACACTGAAGCTTTCTTT.

This clone was recorded only once. The chain links TRBV7-9 to TRBJ1-4; D gene ambiguous. The CDR3 consists of 14 residues. Germline assignment: CDR1 SEHNR and CDR2 FQNEAQ (reference sequence). V shed 6 bases and J shed 8 bases, with 16 bases lying between them. The CDR3 protein is CASSFKSLGEKLFF. The CDR3 bases are TGTGCCAGCAGTTTCAAGTCTCTCGGGGAAAAACTGTTTTTT.

The sample holds one count of this clone. This rearrangement joins TRBV2 to TRBJ2-3, with TRBD2 matching over 10 bases. The germline CDR1 and CDR2 sequences are SNHLY and FYNNEI. Losses at the gene ends were 6 bases for V and 4 bases for J; bases not matched to a gene: 7. This CDR3 spans 15 amino acids. CDR3 residues: CASRGLSGGSDTQYF. Written as DNA, the CDR3 is TGTGCCAGCAGAGGGCTTAGCGGGGGGTCAGATACGCAGTATTTT. The whole variable domain, filled in from reference TRBV2 and TRBJ2-3, reads EPEVTQTPSHQVTQMGQEVILRCVPISNHLYFYWYRQILGQKVEFLVSFYNNEISEKSEIFDDQFSVERPDGSNFTLKIRSTKLEDSAMYFCASRGLSGGSDTQYFGPGTRLTVL.

The chain couples TRBV25-1 to TRBJ2-1; 11 nucleotides line up with TRBD2. The CDR3 contains 13 residues. The V gene's germline CDR1 is MGHDK and CDR2 SYGVNS. V dropped 2 bases and J dropped 14; count of bases not matched to a gene: 5. The CDR3 DNA reads as TGTGCCAGCAGTGAAACACTAGCGGGAGAAAAGTTCTTC. This sequence encodes CASSETLAGEKFF.

This clone was observed a single time. This chain uses TRBV5-4 with TRBJ1-1; D uncertain. This CDR3 contains 13 residues. The germline V gene encodes CDR1 SGHNT and CDR2 YYREEE (reference sequence). Deletions cut 0 bases from V and 0 bases from J, with 3 bases between. CDR3: CASSLDLNTEAFF. The CDR3 DNA is TGTGCCAGCAGCTTGGATTTGAACACTGAAGCTTTCTTT.

The gene calls are TRBV10-3 and TRBJ1-3; no reliable D call. The V end was cut by 4 bases, the J end by 4 bases, with 8 bases between. The CDR3 covers 13 residues. The germline V gene has CDR1 ENHRY and CDR2 SYGVKD. The CDR3 sequence is CAISAGSGNTIYF. CDR3 sequence (DNA): TGTGCCATCAGTGCCGGCAGCGGAAACACCATATATTTT.

The J gene is TRBJ2-7, the V gene TRBV4-1; D may be TRBD1 (5 bases). Trimming cost V 4 bases and J 4 bases, with 17 bases left between them. Germline CDR1 is MGHRA and CDR2 is YSYEKL. This CDR3 contains 15 residues. The CDR3 nucleotides are TGCGCCAGCAGCCGAAAAGAGACAGAATTTTACGAGCAGTACTTC. Its translation is CASSRKETEFYEQYF.

The chain has TRBV6-1 and TRBJ1-2, with D perhaps matching TRBD1 (5 bases). The V gene lost 0 bases and the J gene lost 8 bases, with 16 bases spanning the gap. CDR3 size: 15 residues. Germline assignment: CDR1 MNHNS and CDR2 SASEGT. CDR3 DNA: TGTGCCAGCAGTGAAGCCTGGGGCAGCGGGGGAGGCTACACCTTC. It is translated as CASSEAWGSGGGYTF.

The chain uses TRBV28 and TRBJ2-7; maybe TRBD1 (6 bases). V was shortened by 4 bases and J by 3 bases, with 10 bases between the two germline ends. The CDR3 is 13 amino acids. Per germline, CDR1 MDHEN and CDR2 SYDVKM. The CDR3: CASSSTGFYEQYF. CDR3 in DNA: TGTGCCAGCAGTTCCACAGGGTTCTACGAGCAGTACTTC.

V and J are TRBV27 and TRBJ2-7; 8 positions agree with TRBD1. CDR3 length: 15 amino acids. Trimming took 3 bases from V and 5 from J; bases not matched to a gene: 9. CDR1 MNHEY and CDR2 SMNVEV come from the germline V gene (reference sequence). The CDR3: CASSFRGQGIHEQYF. As DNA, the CDR3 is TGTGCCAGCAGTTTTAGAGGACAGGGCATCCACGAGCAGTACTTC.

The chain employs TRBV18 and TRBJ2-7, with D maybe TRBD1 (5 bases). This CDR3 contains 13 residues. Trimming stripped 9 bases from V and 0 bases from J, with 12 bases between. Germline CDR1 KGHSH, CDR2 LQKENI. Here the CDR3 DNA reads TGTGCCAGTCAGACAGTCAGCTCCTACGAGCAGTACTTC. This encodes CASQTVSSYEQYF.

The chain recombines TRBV10-3 with TRBJ2-3; possibly TRBD2 for D (5 bases). CDR3 length equals 14 residues. Trimming pared 2 bases from V and 4 bases from J, leaving 10 bases between. Germline loops: CDR1 ENHRY, CDR2 SYGVKD. The CDR3 DNA reads TGTGCCATCAGTGAGAAGAGGGCCGCAGATACGCAGTATTTT. Translating gives CAISEKRAADTQYF.

V and J are TRBV9 and TRBJ2-2, with no clear D. Germline V gives CDR1 SGDLS, CDR2 YYNGEE. The CDR3 has 19 residues. V was pared by 6 bases and J by 1 base, with 25 bases between. CDR3 sequence: CASTHGYNPWRLNTGELFF. The CDR3 DNA sequence: TGTGCCAGCACCCACGGGTATAACCCTTGGCGACTGAACACCGGGGAGCTGTTTTTT.

This chain connects TRBV28 to TRBJ1-2; no firm D call. CDR1 and CDR2 from the germline V gene are MDHEN and SYDVKM. V was cut by 2 bases and J by 8 bases, with 15 bases left in between. The CDR3 is 14 amino acids. DNA for the CDR3: TGTGCCAGCAGTTTAGGAAGGGCCGTAAGGGGCTACACCTTC. This codes for CASSLGRAVRGYTF.

The chain has TRBV2 and TRBJ1-1, with 7 bases matching TRBD1. CDR1 is SNHLY and CDR2 is FYNNEI in the germline V gene. This CDR3 spans 14 amino acids. Losses at the gene ends were 8 bases for V and 3 bases for J; bases not matched to a gene: 9. The CDR3 loop reads CASVETGYDTEAFF. CDR3 DNA sequence: TGTGCCAGCGTCGAGACAGGGTATGACACTGAAGCTTTCTTT.